This T cell receptor beta chain was found in a study of graft-versus-host responses after intestinal transplantation. The overall study: Anti-thymocyte globulin served as induction for all recipients, who then took tacrolimus and steroids for around 3 years.

Turning to this clone: Its specificity is unknown.

Measured with immunoSEQ multiplex PCR; TCRdb has only the in-frame clones, and not every one. This sample has approximately 86,000 clones, with less than 95% found just once. CDR3 length equals 14 residues. Germline assignment: CDR1 SGHVS and CDR2 FNYEAQ. The V segment lost 3 bases and the J segment 1 base; nucleotides outside the gene matches: 1. The chain joins TRBV7-6 to TRBJ2-3, with TRBD2 identical over 7 bases. This TCR came from a human donor who was the organ donor for an intestinal transplant. The material sequenced was unstimulated CD8+ T cells sorted from spleen or lymph node cells, taken before transplant. Written as DNA, the CDR3 is TGTGCCAGCAGCTTCCGGGGGGGCACAGATACGCAGTATTTT. Its protein product is CASSFRGGTDTQYF.